The clone carrying this TCR beta chain has just a few counts. This sample stems from a study of control samples from healthy donors and cancer patients. TCRdb's copy holds only in-frame clones and misses some; the assay was immunoSEQ multiplex PCR. The table records some 100,000 clones, approximately 93% of them present only once. This clonotype originated in a man aged 18 to 35 in good health. Sequenced sample: blood.

For the CDR3, the DNA is TGCAGCGTTGAGAAGCGGGAGATCGATGAGCAGTTCTTC. As protein: CSVEKREIDEQFF. The chain links TRBV29-1 to TRBJ2-1; 8 bases map to TRBD2. The V gene's germline CDR1 is SQVTM and CDR2 ANQGSEA. After removal of 3 bases from V and 8 bases from J, the junction contained 6 bases not matched to a gene. The CDR3 is 13 amino acids.